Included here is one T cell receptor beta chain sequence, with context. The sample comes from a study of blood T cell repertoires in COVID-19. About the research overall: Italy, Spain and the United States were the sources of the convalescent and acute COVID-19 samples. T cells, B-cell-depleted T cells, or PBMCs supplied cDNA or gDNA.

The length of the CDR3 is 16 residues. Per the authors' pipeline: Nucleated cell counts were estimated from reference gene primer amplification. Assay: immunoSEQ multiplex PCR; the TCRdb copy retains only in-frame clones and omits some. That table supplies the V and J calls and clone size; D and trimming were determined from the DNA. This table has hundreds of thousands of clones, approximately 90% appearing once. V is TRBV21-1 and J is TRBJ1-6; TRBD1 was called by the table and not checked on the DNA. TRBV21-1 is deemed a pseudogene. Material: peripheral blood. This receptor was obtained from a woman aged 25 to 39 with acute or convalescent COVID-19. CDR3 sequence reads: CASSKNRVSYNSPLHF. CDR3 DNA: TGTGCCAGCAGCAAAAACAGGGTCTCCTATAATTCACCCCTCCACTTT.